This TCR beta chain appears in the sequencing data of a study of blood T cell repertoires in COVID-19. Overall study: Both acute and convalescent COVID-19 samples were obtained from the United States, Italy and Spain. T cells, B-cell-depleted T cells, or PBMCs supplied cDNA or gDNA.

How the authors handled the data: Estimation of nucleated cell counts was performed using reference gene primer amplification. Libraries were prepared by immunoSEQ multiplex PCR; TCRdb keeps only in-frame clonotypes and omits some of them. V, J and clone size are those of that table, while D and trimming were read from the DNA. The sample holds under 350,000 clones; 83% are singletons and the top ten take roughly 10%. This CDR3 comprises 8 residues. Looked up from germline, CDR1 is DFQATT and CDR2 is SNEGSKA (reference sequence). As to this clone: A read error may account for a junction end that differs from germline.

The chain recombines TRBV20-1 with TRBJ1-2; the D is unclear. Sequenced input: peripheral blood. The sequence was collected from a woman aged 50 to 65 who had recovered from COVID-19. The chain's CDR3 is CSDDDSAF. CDR3 sequence (DNA): TGCAGTGATGACGACTCGGCCTTC.